The clone carrying this TCR beta chain was detected a few times. Its target is not known. The Oncomine TCR Beta short-read assay sequenced DNA from cultured CD4+ T cells. Using its own MiXCR run on the PCR reads, TCRdb lists one record per CDR3 protein. The sample includes about 15,000 distinct CDR3 sequences, 21% of them seen just once. The data derive from a study of vaccination and CD4 T cells after COVID-19. About the study: Drawing of post-COVID samples took place a median about 100 days after diagnosis (range 35 to 161).

Treatment given: roughly nine-day PBMC culture with coronavirus spike peptide pools or control peptides (ViraFEST assay). This CDR3 is 16 amino acids long. The trim removed 5 bases at V and 5 bases at J, leaving 14 bases unmatched. The V call is TRBV12-3 or TRBV12-4, the J call TRBJ1-2; 7 bases fit TRBD1. This TCR derives from a human donor who received a COVID-19 vaccine. Sequenced material: CD4+ T cells from blood, cultured in vitro, taken before SARS-CoV-2 vaccination. The DNA of the CDR3 is TGTGCCAGCAGTACCAGCGAGAGACAGGGAGGATATGGCTACACCTTC. Translating it yields CASSTSERQGGYGYTF.